This T cell receptor (beta chain) was observed in a study of shared clonotypes between healthy human individuals. At the level of the study: Donor ages ranged 18 to 49 years: a couple of women, a few men. Findings and limits, study-wide: Non-shared clonotypes had lower generation probabilities than those shared by all four donors. Relative to memory subsets, naive subsets generally showed larger estimated richness.

Sequencing used immunoSEQ multiplex PCR; TCRdb keeps in-frame clones, though not all of them. Of roughly 2,300,000 clones in the sample, just under 95% were seen once. Every donor was a Caucasian adult from Nashville, Tennessee. About this clone: Its antigen is not identified.

The sequenced sample was naive CD4+ T cells from PBMCs. The subset denotes: CD45RA+ positively selected. This receptor was taken from a man younger than 35 in good health. Some clones in this sample may be carry-over from other donors' samples.

CDR3 DNA: TGTGCCAGCAGCTCAAGACTAGCCCGCTACGAGCAGTACTTC. As protein: CASSSRLARYEQYF. The chain links TRBV27 to TRBJ2-7, with 7 bases fitting TRBD2. CDR1 is MNHEY, CDR2 SMNVEV, per germline (reference sequence). Trimming cost V 6 bases and J 3 bases; bases outside gene matches: 8. This CDR3 has 14 amino acids.